The rows below give T cell receptor beta chains drawn from one sample of a study of blood T cells in healthy people across ages. TCRdb analysed the 5' RACE reads with MiXCR anew, one entry per CDR3 protein. The sample has about 510,000 distinct CDR3 sequences, 25% to 35% seen once. Separately, the same data were catalogued under a study of T cells of mothers and their children.

Sequencing input: blood. The source of these receptors is a boy aged 2 to 10 in good health. The CDR3 runs from the conserved cysteine through the conserved F or W. A D gene is named only where the DNA matches it firmly. Clone size appears in some rows only: once, few, many, or a class for an expanded clone.

d_gene	j_gene	v_gene	abundance	CDR3nt	CDR3aa
-	TRBJ2-7	TRBV5-1	few	TGCGCCAGCAGCGCCTTAGGGAGTTACTACGAGCAGTACTTC	CASSALGSYYEQYF
TRBD1	TRBJ2-1	TRBV24-1	few	TGTGCCACCAGTGATTCCGGGACAGTTGACAATGAGCAGTTCTTC	CATSDSGTVDNEQFF
-	TRBJ2-2	TRBV4-3	-	TGCGCCAGCAGCCAAGGGGGAGGGGGGGCCACCGGGGAGCTGTTTTTT	CASSQGGGGATGELFF
TRBD1	TRBJ1-3	TRBV7-8	few	TGTGCCAGCAGCTCAACAGGGGGCGCTTCGGGAAACACCATATATTTT	CASSSTGGASGNTIYF
-	TRBJ2-7	TRBV4-3	few	TGCGCCAGCAGCCAAGCCGACAGTGGGTTCTACGAGCAGCACTTC	CASSQADSGFYEQHF
TRBD1	TRBJ2-2	TRBV6-4	many	TGTGCCAGCAGTGCCACAGGGGATACCGGGGAGCTGTTTTTT	CASSATGDTGELFF
TRBD2	TRBJ2-2	TRBV6-2/TRBV6-3	-	TGTGCCAGCAGGCCCGGGACTAGGGGCGGGGAGCTGTTTTTT	CASRPGTRGGELFF
-	TRBJ2-6	TRBV7-9	-	TGTGCCAGCAGCCAAGAGGCCGTGGCCTCTGGGGCCAACGTCCTGACTTTC	CASSQEAVASGANVLTF
TRBD2	TRBJ2-5	TRBV20-1	few	TGCAGTGCTGGAACTAGCGGTAAAGAGACCCAGTACTTC	CSAGTSGKETQYF
-	TRBJ1-1	TRBV10-1	many	TGCGCCAGCAGTGAGTCCGTCCAGTCTGTGAACACTGAAGCTTTCTTT	CASSESVQSVNTEAFF
TRBD1	TRBJ1-2	TRBV29-1	-	TGCAGCGTTGTGCGACAGGGGGCGGATGGCTACACCTTC	CSVVRQGADGYTF
-	TRBJ2-3	TRBV11-2	few	TGTGCCAGCAGCCCGCCGGGTCTCCTCACAGATACACAGTATTTT	CASSPPGLLTDTQYF
-	TRBJ2-5	TRBV25-1	-	TGTGCCAGCAGTGATGTAGGAGAGACCCAGTACTTC	CASSDVGETQYF
-	TRBJ1-6	TRBV4-3	-	TGCGCCAACAGCCAAGAGTTGGGGAGCACCTATAATTCACCCCTCCACTTT	CANSQELGSTYNSPLHF